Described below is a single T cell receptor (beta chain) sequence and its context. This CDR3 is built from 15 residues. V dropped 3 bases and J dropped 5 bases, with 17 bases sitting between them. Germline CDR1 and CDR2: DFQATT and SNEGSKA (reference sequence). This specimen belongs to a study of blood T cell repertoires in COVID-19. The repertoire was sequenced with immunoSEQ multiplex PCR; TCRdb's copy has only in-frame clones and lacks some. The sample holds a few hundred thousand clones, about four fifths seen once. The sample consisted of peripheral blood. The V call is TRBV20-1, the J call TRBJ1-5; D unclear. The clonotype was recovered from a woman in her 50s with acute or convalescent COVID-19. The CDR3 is CSASLFPASDQPQHF. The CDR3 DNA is TGCAGTGCTAGTTTGTTCCCGGCAAGCGATCAGCCCCAGCATTTT.